This record covers a single T cell receptor beta chain. This specimen belongs to a study of ipilimumab plus nivolumab after autologous stem cell transplantation. The table came from immunoSEQ multiplex PCR; TCRdb's copy has only in-frame clones and leaves some out. The sample holds about 43,000 clones, approximately 90% seen once. The clonotype originates from a male donor with multiple myeloma. Sequencing was performed on PBMCs, taken in a trial of ipilimumab plus nivolumab as post-transplant consolidation.

The CDR3 is CASSSVWPQSRANVLTF. The CDR3 DNA sequence: TGTGCCAGCAGCTCCGTGTGGCCACAAAGTCGGGCCAACGTCCTGACTTTC. The J gene is TRBJ2-6, the V gene TRBV7-7; D unclear. Germline V gives CDR1 SSHAT, CDR2 FNYEAQ (reference sequence). V was cut by 4 bases and J by 5 bases, with 18 bases left in between. The CDR3 covers 17 residues.